This TCR beta chain is drawn from a study of shared clonotypes between healthy human individuals. Notes on the study in general: Relative to memory subsets, naive subsets generally showed larger estimated richness.

The split of CD4+ cells yielded CD45RA+ naive and CD45RA-negative memory subsets. To note about this clone: No antigen is known for it.

The CDR3 runs 15 residues. The germline V gene encodes CDR1 SGHRS and CDR2 YFSETQ. V lost 0 bases to trimming and J lost 0 bases, with 9 bases between them. At a deep level, the assay was run. Original data processing: ImmunoSEQ output lacked quality scores and full-length reads, limiting matched filtering. The assay was immunoSEQ multiplex PCR, and TCRdb's table has in-frame clones only and misses some. That table supplies the V and J calls and clone size; D and trimming were determined from the DNA. Of some 500,000 clones in the sample, 90% to 97% were seen once. The sequenced sample consisted of naive CD4+ T cells sorted from blood. Subset given: CD45RA+ positively selected. The V and J genes are TRBV5-1 and TRBJ1-2; D remains ambiguous. The TCR sequence derives from a woman in her twenties or thirties in good health. The CDR3 nucleotides read TGCGCCAGCAGCTTGGGGCAGCCCGCTAACTATGGCTACACCTTC. Protein product: CASSLGQPANYGYTF.